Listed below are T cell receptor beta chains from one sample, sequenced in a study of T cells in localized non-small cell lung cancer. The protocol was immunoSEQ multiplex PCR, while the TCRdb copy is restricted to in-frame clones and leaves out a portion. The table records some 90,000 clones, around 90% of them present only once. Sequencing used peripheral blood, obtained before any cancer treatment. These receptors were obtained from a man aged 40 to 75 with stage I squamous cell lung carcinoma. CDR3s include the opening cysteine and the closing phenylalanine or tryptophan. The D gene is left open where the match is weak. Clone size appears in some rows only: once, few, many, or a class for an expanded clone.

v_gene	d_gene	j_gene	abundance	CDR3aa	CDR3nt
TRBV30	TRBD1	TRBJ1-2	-	CAWGRQGARYGYTF	TGTGCCTGGGGGCGACAGGGGGCACGCTATGGCTACACCTTC
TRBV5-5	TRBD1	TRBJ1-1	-	CASTRTGNTEAFF	TGTGCCAGCACCCGGACAGGGAACACTGAAGCTTTCTTT
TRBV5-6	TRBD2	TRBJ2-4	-	CASSSLAGIAKNIQYF	TGTGCCAGCAGCAGTCTAGCGGGGATAGCCAAAAACATTCAGTACTTC
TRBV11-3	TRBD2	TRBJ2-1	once	CASSLGLAMYNEQFF	TGTGCCAGCAGCTTAGGACTAGCGATGTACAATGAGCAGTTCTTC
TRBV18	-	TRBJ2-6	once	CASSSDSGANVLTF	TGTGCCAGCTCCTCCGACTCTGGGGCCAACGTCCTGACTTTC
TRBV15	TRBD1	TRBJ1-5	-	CATSPGAYRGRPPQHF	TGTGCCACCAGCCCGGGTGCCTACAGGGGTCGGCCGCCCCAGCATTTT
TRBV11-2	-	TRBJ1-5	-	CASSLVEGHSNQPQHF	TGTGCCAGCAGCTTAGTGGAGGGCCATAGCAATCAGCCCCAGCATTTT
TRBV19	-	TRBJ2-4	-	CASSIEGYYQSERAKNIQYF	TGTGCCAGTAGTATAGAAGGATACTATCAAAGTGAAAGAGCCAAAAACATTCAGTACTTC
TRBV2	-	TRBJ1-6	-	CASSGGKLRTLNNSPLHF	TGTGCCAGCAGTGGGGGCAAATTGCGGACACTAAATAATTCACCCCTCCACTTT
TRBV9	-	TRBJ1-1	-	CASSVGGLLNTEAFF	TGTGCCAGCAGCGTAGGAGGCCTGTTGAACACTGAAGCTTTCTTT
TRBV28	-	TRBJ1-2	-	CASSPGPDPLGYTF	TGTGCCAGCAGTCCTGGGCCCGACCCCCTAGGCTACACCTTC
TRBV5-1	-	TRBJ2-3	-	CASRGGGSDTQYF	TGCGCCAGCAGAGGAGGGGGCTCAGATACGCAGTATTTT
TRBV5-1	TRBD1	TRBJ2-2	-	CASSLNPGQGNTGELFF	TGCGCCAGCAGCTTGAATCCGGGACAGGGGAACACCGGGGAGCTGTTTTTT
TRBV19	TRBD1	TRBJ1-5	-	CASRGQPNQPQHF	TGTGCCAGCCGGGGACAGCCCAATCAGCCCCAGCATTTT
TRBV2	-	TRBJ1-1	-	CASSVKENTEAFF	TGTGCCAGCAGTGTTAAAGAGAACACTGAAGCTTTCTTT
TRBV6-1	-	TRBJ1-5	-	CASSGNLGNQPQHF	TGTGCCAGCAGTGGGAATTTGGGCAATCAGCCCCAGCATTTT
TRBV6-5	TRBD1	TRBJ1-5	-	CASSSTGGNQPQHF	TGTGCCAGCAGCTCGACAGGGGGAAATCAGCCCCAGCATTTT
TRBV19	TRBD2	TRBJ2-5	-	CASSTSGGETQYF	TGTGCCAGTAGTACTAGCGGGGGGGAGACCCAGTACTTC
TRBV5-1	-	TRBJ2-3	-	CASSLARPSTDTQYF	TGCGCCAGCAGCTTGGCCAGGCCTAGCACAGATACGCAGTATTTT
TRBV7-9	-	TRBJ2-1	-	CASSSQGKKSYNEQFF	TGTGCCAGCAGCTCCCAGGGGAAGAAGTCCTACAATGAGCAGTTCTTC
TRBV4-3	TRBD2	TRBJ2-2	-	CASSQAPSGGAAGELFF	TGCGCCAGCAGCCAAGCTCCTAGCGGGGGGGCCGCCGGGGAGCTGTTTTTT
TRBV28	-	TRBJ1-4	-	CASTTTGATNEKLFF	TGTGCCAGCACCACGACGGGTGCAACTAATGAAAAACTGTTTTTT
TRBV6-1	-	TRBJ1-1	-	CASSEVTTLNTEAFF	TGTGCCAGCAGTGAAGTCACGACCCTGAACACTGAAGCTTTCTTT
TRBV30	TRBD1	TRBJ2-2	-	CASGRDRRYNTGELFF	TGTGCCTCGGGCCGGGACAGAAGGTATAACACCGGGGAGCTGTTTTTT
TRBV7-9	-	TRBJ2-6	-	CASSVVSGANVLTF	TGTGCCAGCAGCGTCGTCTCTGGGGCCAACGTCCTGACTTTC
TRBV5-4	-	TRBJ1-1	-	CASSLVGTANTEAFF	TGTGCCAGCAGCTTGGTCGGGACGGCGAACACTGAAGCTTTCTTT
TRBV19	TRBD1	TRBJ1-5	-	CASSPGQRNQPQHF	TGTGCCAGTAGCCCGGGACAGCGCAATCAGCCCCAGCATTTT
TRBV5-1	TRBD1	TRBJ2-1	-	CASSLAQGVYNEQFF	TGCGCCAGCAGCTTGGCCCAGGGGGTATACAATGAGCAGTTCTTC
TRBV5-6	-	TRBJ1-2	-	CASSLNSDGYTF	TGTGCCAGCAGCTTGAACAGTGATGGCTACACCTTC
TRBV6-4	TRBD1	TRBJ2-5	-	CASRVRTGARRETQYF	TGTGCCAGCAGAGTCAGGACAGGGGCAAGGAGAGAGACCCAGTACTTC
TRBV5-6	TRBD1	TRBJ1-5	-	CASSMTGWGNQPQHF	TGTGCCAGCAGCATGACAGGGTGGGGCAATCAGCCCCAGCATTTT
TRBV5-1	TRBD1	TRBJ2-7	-	CASSLEQGDLDEQYF	TGCGCCAGCAGCTTAGAGCAGGGGGATTTGGACGAGCAGTACTTC
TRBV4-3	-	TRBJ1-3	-	CASSQDLVWRPSGNTIYF	TGCGCCAGCAGCCAAGATTTGGTTTGGAGGCCCTCTGGAAACACCATATATTTT
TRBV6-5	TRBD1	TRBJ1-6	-	CASSWAGGLNNSPLHF	TGTGCCAGCAGTTGGGCAGGGGGGCTAAATAATTCACCCCTCCACTTT
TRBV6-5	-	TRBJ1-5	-	CASRGSFEDQPQHF	TGTGCCAGCAGGGGAAGCTTTGAGGATCAGCCCCAGCATTTT
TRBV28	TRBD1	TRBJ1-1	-	CASTSGGLGNTEAFF	TGTGCCAGCACCTCAGGGGGCCTGGGGAACACTGAAGCTTTCTTT
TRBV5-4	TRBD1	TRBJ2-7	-	CASRASLGDSTYEQYF	TGTGCCAGCAGGGCTTCCCTGGGGGACAGCACCTACGAGCAGTACTTC
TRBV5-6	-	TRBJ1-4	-	CASSPRLTNEKLFF	TGTGCCAGCAGCCCCAGACTAACTAATGAAAAACTGTTTTTT
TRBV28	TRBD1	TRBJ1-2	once	CATEDRRNYGYTF	TGTGCCACCGAGGACAGGAGAAACTATGGCTACACCTTC
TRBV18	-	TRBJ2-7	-	CASSPQGGSEQYF	TGTGCCAGCTCGCCCCAAGGGGGGAGCGAGCAGTACTTC
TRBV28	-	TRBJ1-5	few	CASSFSPPGLVNNQPQHF	TGTGCCAGCAGTTTTTCCCCGCCAGGACTAGTCAACAATCAGCCCCAGCATTTT